This T cell receptor beta chain was sequenced for a study of shared clonotypes between healthy human individuals. This table comes from immunoSEQ multiplex PCR, and its TCRdb copy is limited to in-frame clones, with some not included. The sample consists of approximately 2,300,000 clones, 85% to 95% of them appearing once. On this clone itself: The antigen is unknown.

The germline V and J ends were trimmed by 10 bases and 2 bases, with 18 bases remaining between them. Germline CDR1 LNHDA, CDR2 SQIVND (reference sequence). The CDR3 is 16 residues long. Findings of the study overall: Measured sharing among donors was expected to vary with sequencing depth.

The V and J genes are TRBV19 and TRBJ2-6; D might be TRBD2 (7 bases). Sequences were obtained from naive CD4+ T cells from PBMCs. Subset denoted: CD45RA+ positively selected. This TCR was sampled from a man between 18 and 29 years old in good health. Some clones in this sample may be carry-over from other donors' samples. The CDR3 DNA follows: TGTGCCACCAGAGGTTCGGGGGGCACTGGGGCCAACGTCCTGACTTTC. Its translation: CATRGSGGTGANVLTF. Combining the CDR3 with reference TRBV19 and TRBJ2-6 gives the whole variable domain DGGITQSPKYLFRKEGQNVTLSCEQNLNHDAMYWYRQDPGQGLRLIYYSQIVNDFQKGDIAEGYSVSREKKESFPLTVTSAQKNPTAFYLCATRGSGGTGANVLTFGAGSRLTVL.